These T cell receptor beta chains were read from a single sample in a study of CD8 T cells in ankylosing spondylitis. TCRdb passed the 5' RACE reads through MiXCR, listing each CDR3 protein once. The sample contains a few hundred thousand distinct CDR3 sequences, around 20% of which appear only once. The sequenced material came from blood, either unsorted or a sorted T cell fraction (not recorded which). The origin of the receptors is a male donor with ankylosing spondylitis or in good health (not recorded which). Each CDR3 is given with its conserved first and last residue. A D gene is named only where the DNA matches it firmly. Clone size is given for some rows only: seen once, a few or many times, or a class if the clone is expanded.

J	size	V	D	length	CDR3	DNA
TRBJ2-3	NA	TRBV18	TRBD1	15	CASSPPGQGVGTQYF	TGTGCCAGCTCGCCCCCGGGACAGGGGGTAGGTACGCAGTATTTT
TRBJ2-2	NA	TRBV20-1	NA	16	CSATNLGHPNTGELFF	TGCAGTGCTACTAACTTGGGACACCCGAACACCGGGGAGCTGTTTTTT
TRBJ2-5	NA	TRBV7-7	TRBD2	14	CASSSLASGATQYF	TGTGCTAGCAGCTCCTTGGCTAGCGGGGCGACCCAGTACTTC
TRBJ2-5	NA	TRBV3-1	NA	12	CASSQDLKTQYF	TGTGCCAGCAGCCAAGATCTGAAGACCCAGTACTTC
TRBJ2-3	few	TRBV28	NA	14	CASRDPNRGGTQYF	TGTGCCAGCAGGGATCCTAACAGGGGAGGTACGCAGTATTTT
TRBJ2-1	few	TRBV2	TRBD1	13	CASRGQGGGEQFF	TGTGCCAGCCGTGGACAGGGGGGTGGTGAGCAGTTCTTC
TRBJ1-2	many	TRBV20-1	NA	11	CSARRVGGYTF	TGCAGTGCTCGAAGGGTAGGGGGCTACACCTTC
TRBJ2-1	NA	TRBV7-9	NA	11	CASSLKDEQFF	TGTGCCAGCAGCTTAAAGGATGAGCAGTTCTTC
TRBJ1-4	NA	TRBV25-1	TRBD1	17	CASSARDRGLGGEKLFF	TGTGCCAGCAGTGCCCGGGACAGGGGGCTCGGGGGTGAAAAACTGTTTTTT
TRBJ2-2	NA	TRBV27	TRBD2	17	CASSPRLAGDRTGELFF	TGTGCCAGCAGCCCTCGACTAGCGGGAGATAGGACCGGGGAGCTGTTTTTT
TRBJ2-3	NA	TRBV27	TRBD2	15	CASSVVAGVSDTQYF	TGTGCCAGCAGTGTGGTAGCGGGAGTCTCAGATACGCAGTATTTT
TRBJ2-2	NA	TRBV5-1	TRBD2	19	CASSLVLLAGGDETGELFF	TGCGCCAGCAGCTTGGTCCTACTAGCGGGGGGAGACGAGACCGGGGAGCTGTTTTTT
TRBJ1-3	NA	TRBV6-1	NA	15	CASSEFLRQTISPLF	TGTGCCAGCAGTGAATTTTTGAGGCAGACGATATCTCCCCTTTTT
TRBJ2-1	many	TRBV29-1	TRBD1	12	CSVEKGADEQFF	TGCAGCGTTGAGAAGGGGGCCGATGAGCAGTTCTTC
TRBJ2-2	few	TRBV6-1	NA	15	CASRRRGADTGELFF	TGTGCCAGCAGAAGAAGGGGGGCGGACACCGGGGAGCTGTTTTTT
TRBJ2-4	NA	TRBV6-1	TRBD1	19	CASSPRPVTGVGDKNIQYF	TGTGCCAGCAGTCCCCGACCAGTTACAGGGGTGGGTGACAAAAACATTCAGTACTTC
TRBJ2-3	once	TRBV9	TRBD2	16	CASSVGLAGAEDTQYF	TGTGCCAGCAGCGTAGGCCTAGCGGGAGCAGAGGATACGCAGTATTTT
TRBJ1-1	NA	TRBV7-9	NA	13	CASSLRDNTEAFF	TGTGCCAGCAGCTTAAGGGACAACACTGAAGCTTTCTTT
TRBJ2-3	many	TRBV20-1	TRBD2	14	CSAVAGGIADTQYF	TGCAGTGCTGTAGCGGGGGGGATCGCAGATACGCAGTATTTT
TRBJ1-1	few	TRBV20-1	TRBD1	14	CSARREGAGTEAFF	TGCAGTGCTAGAAGGGAGGGGGCGGGCACTGAAGCTTTCTTT
TRBJ2-2	few	TRBV5-1	NA	15	CASSFQSTNTGELFF	TGCGCCAGCAGCTTCCAGAGCACGAACACCGGGGAGCTGTTTTTT
TRBJ2-2	many	TRBV29-1	NA	16	CSVASPRGTFTGELFF	TGCAGCGTTGCTTCGCCCAGGGGAACGTTCACCGGGGAGCTGTTTTTT
TRBJ2-3	many	TRBV6-5	TRBD2	19	CASSYSSFASGTYTDTQYF	TGTGCCAGCAGTTACTCGAGTTTCGCTAGCGGGACCTACACAGATACGCAGTATTTT
TRBJ2-5	few	TRBV10-3	TRBD1	14	CAISGEGGLETQYF	TGTGCCATCAGTGGTGAAGGGGGCTTGGAGACCCAGTACTTC
TRBJ1-2	NA	TRBV30	TRBD1	12	CAWHDRGYGYTF	TGTGCCTGGCACGACAGGGGGTATGGCTACACCTTC
TRBJ2-1	NA	TRBV14	TRBD2	15	CASSQDRLAGNEQFF	TGTGCCAGCAGCCAAGACCGGCTAGCGGGCAATGAGCAGTTCTTC
TRBJ2-3	many	TRBV30	TRBD2	14	CAWVGSGGSDTQYF	TGTGCCTGGGTCGGAAGCGGGGGGTCAGATACGCAGTATTTT
TRBJ2-1	NA	TRBV12-3/TRBV12-4	NA	16	CASRHGWESSYNEQFF	TGTGCCAGCAGGCACGGGTGGGAGAGCTCCTACAATGAGCAGTTCTTC
TRBJ1-6	NA	TRBV14	NA	17	CASSQIATGPLYSPLHF	TGTGCCAGCAGCCAAATTGCAACAGGGCCTCTATATTCACCCCTCCACTTT
TRBJ1-5	NA	TRBV9	NA	13	CASSVEGDQPQHF	TGTGCCAGCAGCGTAGAGGGGGATCAGCCCCAGCATTTT
TRBJ2-4	many	TRBV3-1	NA	14	CASSHPRGQNIQYF	TGTGCCAGCAGCCACCCCCGGGGGCAAAACATTCAGTACTTC
TRBJ2-2	NA	TRBV7-8	TRBD1	15	CASSPLGTATGELFF	TGTGCCAGCAGCCCACTTGGGACAGCAACCGGGGAGCTGTTTTTT
TRBJ1-4	NA	TRBV5-1	NA	16	CASSLALQAASEKLFF	TGCGCCAGCAGCTTGGCGTTACAGGCTGCGAGTGAAAAACTGTTTTTT
TRBJ2-5	NA	TRBV7-9	TRBD1	14	CASSADRGRETQYF	TGTGCCAGCAGCGCGGACAGGGGCAGGGAGACCCAGTACTTC
TRBJ2-1	few	TRBV5-1	TRBD2	13	CASTPSGVNEQFF	TGCGCCAGTACCCCTAGCGGGGTCAATGAGCAGTTCTTC
TRBJ2-1	NA	TRBV21-1	NA	15	CASSPPGGAVNEQFF	TGTGCCAGCAGCCCTCCCGGGGGGGCGGTCAATGAGCAGTTCTTC
TRBJ2-2	few	TRBV9	NA	15	CASSVVPVNTGELFF	TGTGCCAGCAGCGTAGTTCCGGTGAACACCGGGGAGCTGTTTTTT
TRBJ2-2	few	TRBV28	NA	16	CASSLWPGVDTGELFF	TGTGCCAGCAGTTTATGGCCGGGGGTTGACACCGGGGAGCTGTTTTTT
TRBJ2-1	NA	TRBV27	TRBD1	18	CASSLWGGRTGERNEQFF	TGTGCCAGCAGTTTATGGGGGGGGAGGACAGGGGAACGCAATGAGCAGTTCTTC
TRBJ2-2	few	TRBV15	TRBD1	17	CATSRVQGAVNTGELFF	TGTGCCACCAGCAGAGTACAGGGGGCGGTGAACACCGGGGAGCTGTTTTTT
TRBJ2-2	few	TRBV12-3/TRBV12-4	NA	15	CASTLRVGSTGELFF	TGTGCCAGCACCCTTCGGGTGGGGAGCACCGGGGAGCTGTTTTTT